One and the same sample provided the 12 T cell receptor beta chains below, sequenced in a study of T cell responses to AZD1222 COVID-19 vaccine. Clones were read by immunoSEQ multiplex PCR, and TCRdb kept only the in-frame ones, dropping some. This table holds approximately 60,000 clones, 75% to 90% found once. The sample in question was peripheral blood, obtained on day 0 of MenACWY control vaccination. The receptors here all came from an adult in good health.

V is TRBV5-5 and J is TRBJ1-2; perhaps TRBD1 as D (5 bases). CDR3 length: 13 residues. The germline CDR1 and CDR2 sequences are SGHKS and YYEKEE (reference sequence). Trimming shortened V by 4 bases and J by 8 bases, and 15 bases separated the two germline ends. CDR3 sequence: CASSRGGVSGYTF. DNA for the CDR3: TGTGCCAGCAGCCGGGGCGGGGTAAGCGGCTACACCTTC.

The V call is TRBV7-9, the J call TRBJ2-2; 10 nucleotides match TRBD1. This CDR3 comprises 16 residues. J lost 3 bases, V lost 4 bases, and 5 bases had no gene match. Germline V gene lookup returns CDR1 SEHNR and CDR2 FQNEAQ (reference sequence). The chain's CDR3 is CASSSAGTGDTGELFF. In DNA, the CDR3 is TGTGCCAGCAGCTCCGCCGGGACAGGGGACACCGGGGAGCTGTTTTTT.

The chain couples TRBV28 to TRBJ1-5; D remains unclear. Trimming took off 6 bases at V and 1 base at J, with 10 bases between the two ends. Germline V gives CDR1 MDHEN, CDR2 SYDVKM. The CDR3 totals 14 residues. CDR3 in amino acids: CASSPRGSNQPQHF. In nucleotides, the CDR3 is TGTGCCAGCAGCCCGCGGGGAAGCAATCAGCCCCAGCATTTT.

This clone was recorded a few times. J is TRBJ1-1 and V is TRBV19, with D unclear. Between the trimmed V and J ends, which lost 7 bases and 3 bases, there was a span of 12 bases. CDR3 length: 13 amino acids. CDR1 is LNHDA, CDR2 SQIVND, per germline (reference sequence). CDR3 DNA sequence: TGTGCCAGTAATAATTACGGATACACTGAAGCTTTCTTT. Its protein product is CASNNYGYTEAFF.

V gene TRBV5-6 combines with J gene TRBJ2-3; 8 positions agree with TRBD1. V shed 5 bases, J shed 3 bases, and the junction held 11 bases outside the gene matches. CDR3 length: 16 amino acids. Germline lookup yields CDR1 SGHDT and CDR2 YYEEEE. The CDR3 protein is CASRHNRGRRTDTQYF. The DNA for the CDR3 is TGTGCCAGCAGACATAACAGGGGGAGGAGGACAGATACGCAGTATTTT.

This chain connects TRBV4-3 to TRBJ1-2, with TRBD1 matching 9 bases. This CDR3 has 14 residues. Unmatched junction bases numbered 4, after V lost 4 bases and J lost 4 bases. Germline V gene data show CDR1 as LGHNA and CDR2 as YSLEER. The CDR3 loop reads CASSPLDRGYGYTF. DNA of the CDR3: TGCGCCAGCAGCCCCCTGGACAGGGGCTATGGCTACACCTTC.

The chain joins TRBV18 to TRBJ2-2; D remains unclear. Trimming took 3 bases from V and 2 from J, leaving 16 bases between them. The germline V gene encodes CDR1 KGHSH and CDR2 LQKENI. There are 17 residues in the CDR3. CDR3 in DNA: TGTGCCAGCTCACCGGTCGGGCTTCCTACTAACACCGGGGAGCTGTTTTTT. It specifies CASSPVGLPTNTGELFF.

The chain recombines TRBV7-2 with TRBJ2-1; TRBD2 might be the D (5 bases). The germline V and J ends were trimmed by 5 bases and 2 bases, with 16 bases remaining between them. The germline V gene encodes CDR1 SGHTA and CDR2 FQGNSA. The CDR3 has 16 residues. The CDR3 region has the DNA TGTGCCAGCAGCCCCAGGACTCGGCCAACCTACAATGAGCAGTTCTTC. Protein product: CASSPRTRPTYNEQFF.

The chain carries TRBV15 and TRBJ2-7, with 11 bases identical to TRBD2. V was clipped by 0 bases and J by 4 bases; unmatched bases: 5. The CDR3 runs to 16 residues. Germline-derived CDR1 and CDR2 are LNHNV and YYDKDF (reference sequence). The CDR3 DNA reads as TGTGCCACCAGCAGAGATGGGGGACTAGCGGATTACGAGCAGTACTTC. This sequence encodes CATSRDGGLADYEQYF. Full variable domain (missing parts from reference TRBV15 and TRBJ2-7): DAMVIQNPRYQVTQFGKPVTLSCSQTLNHNVMYWYQQKSSQAPKLLFHYYDKDFNNEADTPDNFQSRRPNTSFCFLDIRSPGLGDTAMYLCATSRDGGLADYEQYFGPGTRLTVT.

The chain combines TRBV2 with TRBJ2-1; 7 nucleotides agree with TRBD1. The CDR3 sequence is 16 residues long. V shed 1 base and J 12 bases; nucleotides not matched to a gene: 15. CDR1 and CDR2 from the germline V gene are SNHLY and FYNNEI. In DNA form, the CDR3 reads TGTGCCAGCAGTGAAGAGACAGGGCCTTTACAGGTAGGGCAGTTCTTC. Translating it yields CASSEETGPLQVGQFF.

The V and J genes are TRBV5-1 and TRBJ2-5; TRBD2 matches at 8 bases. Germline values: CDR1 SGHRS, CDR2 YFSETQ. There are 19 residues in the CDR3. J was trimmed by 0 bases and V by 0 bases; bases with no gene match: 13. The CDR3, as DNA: TGCGCCAGCAGCTTGGATGCATCGGGCGCGGGAGGCTACCAAGAGACCCAGTACTTC. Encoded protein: CASSLDASGAGGYQETQYF.

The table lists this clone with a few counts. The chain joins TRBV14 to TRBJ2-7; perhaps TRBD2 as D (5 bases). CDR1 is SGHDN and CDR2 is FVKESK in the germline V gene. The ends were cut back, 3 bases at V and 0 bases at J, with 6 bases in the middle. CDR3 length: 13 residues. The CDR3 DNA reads TGTGCCAGCAGCCAGGCGGGCTCCTACGAGCAGTACTTC. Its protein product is CASSQAGSYEQYF.